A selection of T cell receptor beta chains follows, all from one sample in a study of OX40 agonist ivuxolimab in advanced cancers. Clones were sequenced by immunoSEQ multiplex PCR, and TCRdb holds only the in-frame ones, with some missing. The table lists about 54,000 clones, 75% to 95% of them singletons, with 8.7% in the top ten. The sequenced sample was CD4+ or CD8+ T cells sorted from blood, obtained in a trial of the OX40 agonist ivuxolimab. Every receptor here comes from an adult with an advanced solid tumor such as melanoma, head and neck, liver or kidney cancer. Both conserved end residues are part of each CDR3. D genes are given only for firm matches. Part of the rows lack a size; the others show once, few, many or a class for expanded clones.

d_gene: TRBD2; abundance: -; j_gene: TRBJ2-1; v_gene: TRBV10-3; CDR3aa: CAISGTSWGYRSDEQFF; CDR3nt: TGTGCCATCAGCGGGACTAGCTGGGGATATCGGAGCGATGAGCAGTTCTTC
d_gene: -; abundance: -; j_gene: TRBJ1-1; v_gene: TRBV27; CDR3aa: CASSPRTLFTEAFF; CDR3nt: TGTGCCAGCAGTCCCCGGACCCTCTTCACTGAAGCTTTCTTT
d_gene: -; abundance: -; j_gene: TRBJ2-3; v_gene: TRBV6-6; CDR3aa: CASSYSTSTDTQYF; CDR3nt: TGTGCCAGCAGTTACTCTACTAGCACAGATACGCAGTATTTT
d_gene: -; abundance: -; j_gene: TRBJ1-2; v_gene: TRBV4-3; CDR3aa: CASSQDSGHDYGYTF; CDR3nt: TGCGCCAGCAGCCAAGATTCAGGACACGACTATGGCTACACCTTC
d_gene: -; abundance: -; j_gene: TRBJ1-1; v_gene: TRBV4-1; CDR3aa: CASSQVAGPGTEAFF; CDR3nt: TGCGCCAGCAGCCAAGTCGCCGGGCCCGGGACTGAAGCTTTCTTT
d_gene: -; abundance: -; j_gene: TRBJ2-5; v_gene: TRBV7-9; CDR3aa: CASSQAGRETQYF; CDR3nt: TGTGCCAGCAGCCAGGCGGGAAGGGAGACCCAGTACTTC
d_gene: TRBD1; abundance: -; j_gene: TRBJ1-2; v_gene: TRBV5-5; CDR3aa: CASSLAGGTVNYGYTF; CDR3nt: TGTGCCAGCAGCTTGGCAGGGGGGACTGTTAACTATGGCTACACCTTC
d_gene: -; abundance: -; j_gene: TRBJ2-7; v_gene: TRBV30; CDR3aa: CAWNPRTSYEQYF; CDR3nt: TGTGCCTGGAATCCACGAACCTCCTACGAGCAGTACTTC
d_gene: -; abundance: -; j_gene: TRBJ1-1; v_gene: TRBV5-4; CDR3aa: CASSFMNTEAFF; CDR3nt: TGTGCCAGCAGCTTTATGAACACTGAAGCTTTCTTT
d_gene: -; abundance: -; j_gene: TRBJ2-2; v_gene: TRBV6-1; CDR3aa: CASSPTETGELFF; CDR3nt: TGTGCCAGCAGTCCCACAGAGACCGGGGAGCTGTTTTTT
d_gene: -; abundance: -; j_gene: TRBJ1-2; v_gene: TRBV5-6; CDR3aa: CASSFPRGNYGYTF; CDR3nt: TGTGCCAGCAGCTTCCCTAGAGGGAACTATGGCTACACCTTC
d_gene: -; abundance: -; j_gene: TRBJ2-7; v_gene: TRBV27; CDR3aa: CASSSITEQYF; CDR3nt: TGTGCCAGCAGTTCTATAACGGAGCAGTACTTC
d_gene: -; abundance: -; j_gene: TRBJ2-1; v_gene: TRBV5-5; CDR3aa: CASITSYNEQFF; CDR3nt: TGTGCCAGCATTACAAGCTACAATGAGCAGTTCTTC
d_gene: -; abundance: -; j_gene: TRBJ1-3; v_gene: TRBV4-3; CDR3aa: CASSQEFRGTGNTIYF; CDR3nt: TGCGCCAGCAGCCAAGAGTTCAGGGGTACTGGAAACACCATATATTTT
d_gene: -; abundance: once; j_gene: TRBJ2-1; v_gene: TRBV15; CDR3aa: CATSTDMSSYNEQFF; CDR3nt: TGTGCCACCAGCACCGACATGAGCTCCTACAATGAGCAGTTCTTC
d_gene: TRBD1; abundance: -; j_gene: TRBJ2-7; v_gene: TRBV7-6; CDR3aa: CASSFTGGEEQYF; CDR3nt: TGTGCCAGCAGCTTTACAGGGGGTGAAGAGCAGTACTTC
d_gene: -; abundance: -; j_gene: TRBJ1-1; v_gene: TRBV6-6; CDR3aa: CASSPGDLADTEAFF; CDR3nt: TGTGCCAGCAGCCCCGGGGACCTAGCCGACACTGAAGCTTTCTTT
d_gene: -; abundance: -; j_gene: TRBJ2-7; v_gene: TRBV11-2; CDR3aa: CASSLEGMRYYEQYF; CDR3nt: TGTGCCAGCAGCTTAGAGGGGATGCGTTACTACGAGCAGTACTTC
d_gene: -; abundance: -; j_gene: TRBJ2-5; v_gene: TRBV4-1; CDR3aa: CASSPRTDETQYF; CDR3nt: TGCGCCAGCAGCCCGCGGACAGACGAGACCCAGTACTTC
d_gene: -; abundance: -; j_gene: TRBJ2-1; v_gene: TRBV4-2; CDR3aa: CASSQEGASEQFF; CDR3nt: TGTGCCAGCAGCCAAGAAGGAGCCAGTGAGCAGTTCTTC
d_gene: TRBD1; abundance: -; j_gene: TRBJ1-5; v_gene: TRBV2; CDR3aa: CASRSTQGGNQPQHF; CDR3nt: TGTGCCAGCAGATCCACCCAGGGGGGCAATCAGCCCCAGCATTTT
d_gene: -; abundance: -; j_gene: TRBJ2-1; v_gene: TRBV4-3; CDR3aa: CASSQGPGSYNEQFF; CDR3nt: TGCGCCAGCAGCCAAGGCCCAGGCTCCTACAATGAGCAGTTCTTC
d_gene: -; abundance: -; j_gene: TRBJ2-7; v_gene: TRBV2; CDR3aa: CASNGVEQYF; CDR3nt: TGTGCCAGCAACGGCGTCGAGCAGTACTTC
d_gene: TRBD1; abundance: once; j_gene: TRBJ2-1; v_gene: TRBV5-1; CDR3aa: CASSSETGILNEQFF; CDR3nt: TGCGCCAGCAGCTCCGAGACAGGGATTTTGAATGAGCAGTTCTTC
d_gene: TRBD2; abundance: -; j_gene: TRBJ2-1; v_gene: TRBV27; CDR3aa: CASSPSIGGGRGNEQFF; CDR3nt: TGTGCCAGTTCACCTAGCATCGGGGGGGGCCGTGGGAATGAGCAGTTCTTC
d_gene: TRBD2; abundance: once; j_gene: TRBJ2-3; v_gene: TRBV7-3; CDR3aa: CASSLAGGSTDTQYF; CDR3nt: TGTGCCAGCAGCTTGGCGGGAGGGAGCACAGATACGCAGTATTTT
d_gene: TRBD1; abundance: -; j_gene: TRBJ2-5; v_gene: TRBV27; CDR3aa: CASSPTGGQETQYF; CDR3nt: TGTGCCAGCAGTCCAACAGGGGGCCAAGAGACCCAGTACTTC
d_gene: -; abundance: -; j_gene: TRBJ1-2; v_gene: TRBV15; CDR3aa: CATSRAGVVDYGYTF; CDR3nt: TGTGCCACCAGCAGGGCTGGGGTAGTTGACTATGGCTACACCTTC
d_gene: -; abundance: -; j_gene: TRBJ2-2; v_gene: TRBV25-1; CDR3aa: CASSEWSIGGTGELFF; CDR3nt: TGTGCCAGCAGTGAATGGAGTATAGGGGGGACCGGGGAGCTGTTTTTT
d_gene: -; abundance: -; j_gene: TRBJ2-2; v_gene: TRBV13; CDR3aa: CASSLEQGGGELFF; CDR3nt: TGTGCCAGCAGCTTAGAACAGGGTGGAGGGGAGCTGTTTTTT
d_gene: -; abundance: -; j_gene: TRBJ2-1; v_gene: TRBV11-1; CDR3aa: CASKDPGSSYNEQFF; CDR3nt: TGTGCCAGCAAAGACCCAGGGAGCTCCTACAATGAGCAGTTCTTC
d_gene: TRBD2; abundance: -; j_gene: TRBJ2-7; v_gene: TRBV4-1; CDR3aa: CASSPTFLRESHEQYF; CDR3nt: TGCGCCAGCAGCCCCACTTTCTTGCGGGAGTCCCACGAGCAGTACTTC
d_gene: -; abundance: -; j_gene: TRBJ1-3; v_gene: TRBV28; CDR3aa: CASSLITASSGNTIYF; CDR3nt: TGTGCCAGCAGTTTAATTACAGCGAGCTCTGGAAACACCATATATTTT
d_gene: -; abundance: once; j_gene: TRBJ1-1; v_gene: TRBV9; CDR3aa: CASSPATEAFF; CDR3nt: TGTGCCAGCAGCCCAGCGACTGAAGCTTTCTTT
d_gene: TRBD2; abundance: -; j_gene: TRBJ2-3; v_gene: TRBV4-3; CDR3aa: CASSQDGAGGSTDTQYF; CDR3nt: TGCGCCAGCAGCCAAGACGGGGCGGGGGGTAGCACAGATACGCAGTATTTT
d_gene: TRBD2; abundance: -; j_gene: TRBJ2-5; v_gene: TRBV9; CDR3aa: CASSVYGILAGEETQYF; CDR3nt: TGTGCCAGCAGCGTATATGGGATACTAGCGGGAGAAGAGACCCAGTACTTC
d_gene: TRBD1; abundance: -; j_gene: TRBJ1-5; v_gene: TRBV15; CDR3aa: CATNAGGTRNQPQHF; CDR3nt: TGTGCCACCAACGCAGGGGGGACCCGCAATCAGCCCCAGCATTTT
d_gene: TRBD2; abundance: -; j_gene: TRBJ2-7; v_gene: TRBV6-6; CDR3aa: CASKVRGGNREQYF; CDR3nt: TGTGCCAGCAAAGTACGCGGGGGGAATCGAGAGCAGTACTTC
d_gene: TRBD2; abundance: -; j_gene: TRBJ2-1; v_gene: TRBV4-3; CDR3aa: CASSLQGLAGYNEQFF; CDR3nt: TGCGCCAGCAGCCTCCAAGGACTAGCGGGGTACAATGAGCAGTTCTTC
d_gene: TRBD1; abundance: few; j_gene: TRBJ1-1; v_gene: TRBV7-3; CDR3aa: CASSLDRGLSTEAFF; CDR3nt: TGTGCCAGCAGCTTAGACAGGGGGCTGAGCACTGAAGCTTTCTTT
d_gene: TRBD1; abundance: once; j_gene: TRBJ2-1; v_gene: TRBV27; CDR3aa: CASKQGLYNEQFF; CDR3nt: TGTGCCAGCAAACAGGGGCTCTACAATGAGCAGTTCTTC
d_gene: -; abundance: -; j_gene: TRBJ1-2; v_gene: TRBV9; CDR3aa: CASSPPGWGGVGYTF; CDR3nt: TGTGCCAGCAGCCCCCCCGGGTGGGGGGGGGTAGGATACACCTTC
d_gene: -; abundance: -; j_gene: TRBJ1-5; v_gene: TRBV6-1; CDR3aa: CASSEFFRGQNQPQHF; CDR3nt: TGTGCCAGCAGTGAATTCTTTAGAGGGCAGAATCAGCCCCAGCATTTT
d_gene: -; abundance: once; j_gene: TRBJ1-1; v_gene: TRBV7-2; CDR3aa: CASSLAKGSAFF; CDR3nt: TGTGCCAGCAGCTTAGCAAAGGGGAGCGCTTTCTTT
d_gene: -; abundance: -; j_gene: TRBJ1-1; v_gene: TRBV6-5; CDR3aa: CASRPGTITEAFF; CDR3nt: TGTGCCAGCAGACCCGGGACAATCACTGAAGCTTTCTTT
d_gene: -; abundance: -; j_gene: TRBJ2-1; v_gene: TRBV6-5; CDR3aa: CASSYGPGEQFF; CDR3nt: TGTGCCAGCAGTTACGGGCCGGGTGAGCAGTTCTTC
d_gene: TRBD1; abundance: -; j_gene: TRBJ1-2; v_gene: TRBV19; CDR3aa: CASSPGGGYGYTF; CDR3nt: TGTGCCAGTAGCCCAGGGGGCGGCTATGGCTACACCTTC
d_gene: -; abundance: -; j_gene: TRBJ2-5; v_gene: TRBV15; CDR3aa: CATSMADSGTQYF; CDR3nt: TGTGCCACCAGCATGGCTGATTCGGGGACCCAGTACTTC
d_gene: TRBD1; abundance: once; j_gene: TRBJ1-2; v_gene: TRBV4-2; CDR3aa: CASSLGQGRNYGYTF; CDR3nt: TGTGCCAGCAGCCTAGGACAGGGCCGGAACTATGGCTACACCTTC
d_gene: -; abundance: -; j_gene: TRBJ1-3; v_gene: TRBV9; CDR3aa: CASSPGTIQTSGNTIYF; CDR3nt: TGTGCCAGCAGCCCTGGGACGATTCAGACCTCTGGAAACACCATATATTTT
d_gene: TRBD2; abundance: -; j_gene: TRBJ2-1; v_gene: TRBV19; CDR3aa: CASSMSGGLNNEQFF; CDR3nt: TGTGCCAGTAGTATGAGTGGGGGACTAAACAATGAGCAGTTCTTC
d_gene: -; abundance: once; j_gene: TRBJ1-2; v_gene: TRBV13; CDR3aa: CASSHQGPGEYGYTF; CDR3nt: TGTGCCAGCAGTCACCAAGGCCCAGGCGAATATGGCTACACCTTC
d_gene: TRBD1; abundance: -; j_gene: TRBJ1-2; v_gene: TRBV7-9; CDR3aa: CASSQGADYGYTF; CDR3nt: TGTGCCAGCAGCCAGGGGGCGGACTATGGCTACACCTTC